The 3 T cell receptor beta chains listed next were all sequenced from one sample in a study of OX40 agonist ivuxolimab in advanced cancers. Profiling relied on immunoSEQ multiplex PCR, and the TCRdb table lists in-frame clones only, not all of them. The sample consists of under 13,000 clones, roughly 81% of them appearing once. The specimen comprised CD4+ or CD8+ T cells sorted from blood, sampled in a trial of the OX40 agonist ivuxolimab. The origin of the receptors is an adult with an advanced solid tumor such as melanoma, head and neck, liver or kidney cancer.

The chain carries TRBV6-1 and TRBJ2-7; TRBD1 matches at 8 bases. Germline CDR1 is MNHNS and CDR2 is SASEGT. Losses at the gene ends were 4 bases for V and 5 bases for J; bases not matched to a gene: 13. This CDR3 spans 16 amino acids. The CDR3 protein is CASSALPTGGENEQYF. The CDR3 DNA sequence: TGTGCCAGCAGTGCCTTACCCACAGGGGGTGAAAACGAGCAGTACTTC.

The rearrangement uses TRBV27 and TRBJ2-5; 10 nucleotides align to TRBD2. With V trimmed by 4 bases and J by 5 bases, 7 bases remained unmatched. The CDR3 sequence is 15 residues long. The germline V gene encodes CDR1 MNHEY and CDR2 SMNVEV (reference sequence). The CDR3, as DNA: TGTGCCAGCAGTTCCCCAGCGGGAGGGCCGGAGACCCAGTACTTC. Its protein is CASSSPAGGPETQYF.

V gene TRBV6-5 combines with J gene TRBJ2-1; D is perhaps TRBD1 (6 bases). Trimming stripped 4 bases from V and 5 bases from J, with 9 bases between. Germline-derived CDR1 and CDR2 are MNHEY and SVGAGI. The CDR3 runs 13 residues. The CDR3 protein is CASSWTANNEQFF. As DNA, the CDR3 is TGTGCCAGCAGTTGGACAGCCAACAATGAGCAGTTCTTC.